This paragraph reports one T cell receptor (beta chain). Clones were read by immunoSEQ multiplex PCR, and TCRdb kept only the in-frame ones, dropping some. The sample carries 200,000 to 250,000 clones, under 85% recorded once. The data were obtained in a study of blood T cell repertoires in COVID-19. Study details: PBMCs, B-cell-depleted T cells, or T cells provided the cDNA or gDNA that made up the material.

The CDR3 has 14 amino acids. Trimming took 5 bases from V and 5 from J; bases not matched to a gene: 7. Germline CDR1 SGHRS, CDR2 YFSETQ. The chain couples TRBV5-1 to TRBJ1-1, with TRBD1 matching 9 bases. The receptor comes from a woman in her thirties or forties with active or convalescent COVID-19. The sequencing sample was made of peripheral blood. DNA for the CDR3: TGCGCCAGCAGGGAACAGGGGGCTTGGACTGAAGCTTTCTTT. Protein sequence: CASREQGAWTEAFF. Based on the CDR3 plus reference TRBV5-1 and TRBJ1-1, the full variable domain is KAGVTQTPRYLIKTRGQQVTLSCSPISGHRSVSWYQQTPGQGLQFLFEYFSETQRNKGNFPGRFSGRQFSNSRSEMNVSTLELGDSALYLCASREQGAWTEAFFGQGTRLTVV.